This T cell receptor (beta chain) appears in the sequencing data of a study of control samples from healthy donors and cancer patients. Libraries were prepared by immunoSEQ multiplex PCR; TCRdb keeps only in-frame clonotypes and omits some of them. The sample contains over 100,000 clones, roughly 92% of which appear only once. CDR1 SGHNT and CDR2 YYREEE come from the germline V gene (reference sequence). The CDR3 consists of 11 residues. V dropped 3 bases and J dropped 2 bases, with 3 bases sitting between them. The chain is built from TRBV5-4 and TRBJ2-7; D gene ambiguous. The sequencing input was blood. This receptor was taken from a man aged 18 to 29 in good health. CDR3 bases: TGTGCCAGCAGCTCCACCTACGAGCAGTACTTC. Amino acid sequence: CASSSTYEQYF.